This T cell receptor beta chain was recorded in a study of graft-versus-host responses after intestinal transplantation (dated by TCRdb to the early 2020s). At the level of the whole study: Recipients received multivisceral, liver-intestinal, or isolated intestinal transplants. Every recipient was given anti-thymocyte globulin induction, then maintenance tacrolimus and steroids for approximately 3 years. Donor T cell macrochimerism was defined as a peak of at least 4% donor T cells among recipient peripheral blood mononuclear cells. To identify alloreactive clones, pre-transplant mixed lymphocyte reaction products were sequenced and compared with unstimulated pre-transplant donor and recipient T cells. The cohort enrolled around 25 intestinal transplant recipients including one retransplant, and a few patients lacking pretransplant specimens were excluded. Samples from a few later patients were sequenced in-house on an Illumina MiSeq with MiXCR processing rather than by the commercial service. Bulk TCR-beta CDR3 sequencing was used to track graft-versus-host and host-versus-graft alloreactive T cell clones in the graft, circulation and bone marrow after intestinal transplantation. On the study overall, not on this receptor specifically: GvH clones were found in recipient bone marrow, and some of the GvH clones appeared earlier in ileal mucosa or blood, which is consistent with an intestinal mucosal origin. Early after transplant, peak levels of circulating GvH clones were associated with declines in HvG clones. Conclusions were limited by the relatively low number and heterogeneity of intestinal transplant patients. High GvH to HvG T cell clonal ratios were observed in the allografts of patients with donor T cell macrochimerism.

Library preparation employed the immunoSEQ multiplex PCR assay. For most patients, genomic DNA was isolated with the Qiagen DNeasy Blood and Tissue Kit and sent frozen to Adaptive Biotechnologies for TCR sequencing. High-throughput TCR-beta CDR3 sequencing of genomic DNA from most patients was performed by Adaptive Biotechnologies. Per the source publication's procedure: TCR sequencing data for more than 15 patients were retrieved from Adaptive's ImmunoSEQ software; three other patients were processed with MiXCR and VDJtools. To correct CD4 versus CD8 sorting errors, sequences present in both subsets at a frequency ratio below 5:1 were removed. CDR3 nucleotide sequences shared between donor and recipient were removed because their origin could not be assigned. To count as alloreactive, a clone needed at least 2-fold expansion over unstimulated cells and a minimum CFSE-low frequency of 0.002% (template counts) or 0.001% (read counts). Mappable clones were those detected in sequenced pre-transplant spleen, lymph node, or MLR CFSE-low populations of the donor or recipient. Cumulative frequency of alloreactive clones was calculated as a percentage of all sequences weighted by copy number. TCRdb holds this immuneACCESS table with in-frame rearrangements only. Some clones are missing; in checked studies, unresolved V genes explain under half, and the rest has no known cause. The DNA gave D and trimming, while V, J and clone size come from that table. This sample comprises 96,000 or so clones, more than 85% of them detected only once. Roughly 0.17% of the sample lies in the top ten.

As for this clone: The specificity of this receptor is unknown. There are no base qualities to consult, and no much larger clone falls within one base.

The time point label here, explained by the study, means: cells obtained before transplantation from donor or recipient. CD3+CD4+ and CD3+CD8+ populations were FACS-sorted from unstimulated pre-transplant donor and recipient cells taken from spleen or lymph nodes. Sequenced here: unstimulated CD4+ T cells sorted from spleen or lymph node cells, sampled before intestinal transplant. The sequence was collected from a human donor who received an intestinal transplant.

The sequenced DNA is TGTGCCAGCAGTTTCCTGACAGGGGGAAACAATGAGCAGTTCTTC. Its protein is CASSFLTGGNNEQFF. The rearrangement combines TRBV27 with TRBJ2-1; the central 9 bases match TRBD1. Ends trimmed: V by 3 bases, J by 5 bases; bases unmatched to a gene: 5. From the cysteine up to the phenylalanine, the CDR3 has a length of 15 residues. This entry keeps only the CDR3 DNA: 45 bases, framed from base 1. Sequences MNHEY (CDR1) and SMNVEV (CDR2) are obtained from the germline V gene (reference sequence).